The rows below give T cell receptor beta chains drawn from one sample of a study of somatic mutations in cytotoxic T cells in rheumatoid arthritis. Here immunoSEQ multiplex PCR was the method, and the copy in TCRdb shows in-frame clones only, minus some. The sample lists about 10,000 clones, approximately 70% occurring once. The sequencing input was CD8+ T cells sorted from blood. The source of these receptors is a man in his sixties in good health. CDR3s include the opening cysteine and the closing phenylalanine or tryptophan. A D gene is named only where the DNA matches it firmly. Size is stated for part of the rows, as once, few or many counts, or as a class when the clone is expanded.

d_gene	v_gene	abundance	j_gene	CDR3aa	CDR3nt
NA	TRBV6-5	NA	TRBJ2-1	CASSGGGEQFF	TGTGCCAGCAGTGGTGGGGGAGAGCAGTTCTTC
NA	TRBV7-2	NA	TRBJ2-7	CASSEQGVSYEQYF	TGTGCCAGCAGCGAACAGGGCGTCTCCTACGAGCAGTACTTC
NA	TRBV28	once	TRBJ2-2	CASGRINTGELFF	TGTGCCAGCGGGAGGATAAACACCGGGGAGCTGTTTTTT
TRBD2	TRBV4-3	NA	TRBJ2-7	CASSQERGTYEQYF	TGCGCCAGCAGCCAAGAGCGGGGGACCTACGAGCAGTACTTC
TRBD2	TRBV18	NA	TRBJ2-7	CASSPRTSGSYEQYF	TGTGCCAGCTCACCAAGGACTAGCGGGAGCTACGAGCAGTACTTC
NA	TRBV2	NA	TRBJ2-7	CASSKRDYEQYF	TGTGCCAGCAGTAAACGGGACTACGAGCAGTACTTC
TRBD2	TRBV28	NA	TRBJ2-5	CASSPRTSGEVGTQYF	TGTGCCAGCAGTCCCCGGACTAGCGGGGAGGTAGGGACCCAGTACTTC
TRBD1	TRBV29-1	NA	TRBJ2-3	CSSGQGDITDTQYF	TGCAGCTCTGGACAGGGAGACATCACAGATACGCAGTATTTT
TRBD2	TRBV9	NA	TRBJ2-3	CASSVSGSRDTQYF	TGTGCCAGCAGCGTGAGCGGGAGCCGAGATACGCAGTATTTT
TRBD2	TRBV11-2	few	TRBJ2-4	CASSFGSGEHIQYF	TGTGCCAGCAGCTTCGGCAGCGGGGAGCACATTCAGTACTTC
NA	TRBV9	NA	TRBJ2-2	CASSVGGANTGELFF	TGTGCCAGCAGCGTAGGGGGCGCGAACACCGGGGAGCTGTTTTTT
TRBD2	TRBV6-8	once	TRBJ2-2	CASSSFRLAGAHGELFF	TGTGCCAGCAGTTCGTTTCGACTAGCGGGAGCTCACGGGGAGCTGTTTTTT
TRBD2	TRBV7-8	NA	TRBJ2-1	CASSLGLVLDNEQFF	TGTGCCAGCAGCCTCGGACTAGTTTTGGACAATGAGCAGTTCTTC
TRBD2	TRBV6-5	once	TRBJ2-1	CASRLAGGLWNEQFF	TGTGCCAGCAGATTAGCGGGAGGGCTATGGAATGAGCAGTTCTTC
TRBD2	TRBV27	NA	TRBJ2-3	CASSLLAGSTDTQYF	TGTGCCAGCAGTTTACTAGCGGGATCCACAGATACGCAGTATTTT
NA	TRBV7-9	NA	TRBJ2-7	CASSSSRTGYEQYF	TGTGCCAGCAGCTCCTCTAGGACTGGTTACGAGCAGTACTTC
NA	TRBV6-5	NA	TRBJ1-2	CASSYGGSSNYGYTF	TGTGCCAGCAGTTACGGGGGCTCCTCTAACTATGGCTACACCTTC
TRBD1	TRBV27	few	TRBJ1-1	CASSLGTVTEAFF	TGTGCCAGCAGTTTAGGGACAGTCACTGAAGCTTTCTTT
NA	TRBV5-6	once	TRBJ2-3	CASSAGPGGDTQYF	TGTGCCAGCAGCGCGGGACCAGGCGGAGATACGCAGTATTTT
TRBD1	TRBV11-2	NA	TRBJ2-1	CASSYRDSSYNEQFF	TGTGCCAGCAGCTACCGGGACAGCTCCTACAATGAGCAGTTCTTC
NA	TRBV29-1	medium-sized	TRBJ1-4	CSARGRSGDATNEKLFF	TGCAGCGCCCGAGGGCGTTCGGGGGATGCAACTAATGAAAAACTGTTTTTT
NA	TRBV5-4	few	TRBJ1-5	CASRGRFSNQPQHF	TGTGCCAGCAGGGGACGTTTTAGCAATCAGCCCCAGCATTTT
NA	TRBV5-4	NA	TRBJ2-5	CASSLVIGQMKTQYF	TGTGCCAGCAGCTTGGTTATAGGGCAGATGAAGACCCAGTACTTC
TRBD1	TRBV15	NA	TRBJ1-2	CATSTLTGEDGYTF	TGTGCCACCAGCACGCTGACAGGGGAGGATGGCTACACCTTC
NA	TRBV27	NA	TRBJ2-1	CASSLTRNEQFF	TGTGCCAGCAGTTTAACCAGGAATGAGCAGTTCTTC
NA	TRBV4-3	NA	TRBJ2-3	CASSQDPGRSLTDTQYF	TGCGCCAGCAGCCAAGACCCGGGCCGGTCACTCACAGATACGCAGTATTTT
NA	TRBV13	NA	TRBJ1-4	CASSLSATREKLFF	TGTGCCAGCAGCTTATCGGCGACTAGGGAAAAACTGTTTTTT
NA	TRBV6-1	NA	TRBJ2-5	CASSGRDKQETQYF	TGTGCCAGCAGTGGCCGAGACAAGCAAGAGACCCAGTACTTC
TRBD1	TRBV2	few	TRBJ1-2	CASTSGQANYGYTF	TGTGCCAGCACCTCGGGACAGGCTAACTATGGCTACACCTTC
TRBD2	TRBV14	few	TRBJ2-1	CASSQGLAGAYEQFF	TGTGCCAGCAGCCAAGGACTAGCGGGAGCGTATGAGCAGTTCTTC
TRBD2	TRBV27	NA	TRBJ2-3	CASSPQGLALADTQYF	TGTGCCAGCAGTCCTCAGGGACTAGCGCTAGCAGATACGCAGTATTTT
TRBD1	TRBV29-1	NA	TRBJ2-7	CSVELTGGHSYEQYF	TGCAGCGTTGAACTCACAGGGGGTCATTCCTACGAGCAGTACTTC
NA	TRBV28	once	TRBJ2-1	CASRLPGGSLGNEQFF	TGTGCCAGCCGTTTGCCGGGGGGCTCCCTGGGTAATGAGCAGTTCTTC
NA	TRBV28	NA	TRBJ2-7	CASSWTRDTASYEQYF	TGTGCCAGCAGTTGGACCCGGGACACTGCTTCCTACGAGCAGTACTTC
TRBD2	TRBV7-9	NA	TRBJ2-1	CASSTGLAAYNEQFF	TGTGCCAGCAGCACGGGACTAGCGGCCTACAATGAGCAGTTCTTC
NA	TRBV4-3	NA	TRBJ2-7	CASSQDRDTGAYEQYF	TGCGCCAGCAGCCAAGATCGCGACACAGGAGCCTACGAGCAGTACTTC
TRBD2	TRBV28	once	TRBJ2-1	CASRPLAGASQFF	TGTGCCAGCAGGCCCCTAGCGGGAGCTTCGCAGTTCTTC
TRBD2	TRBV10-3	once	TRBJ2-1	CAISEEGLAGGENEQFF	TGTGCCATCAGTGAGGAGGGGCTAGCGGGAGGTGAAAATGAGCAGTTCTTC
TRBD2	TRBV6-1	few	TRBJ2-7	CASSEEDPRTSYEQYF	TGTGCCAGCAGTGAAGAGGACCCCCGGACTAGCTACGAGCAGTACTTC
NA	TRBV4-3	NA	TRBJ2-7	CASSQDGRSPSYEQYF	TGCGCCAGCAGCCAAGACGGCAGATCCCCCTCCTACGAGCAGTACTTC
NA	TRBV28	NA	TRBJ1-5	CASSLIRGDQPQHF	TGTGCCAGCAGTTTAATCAGGGGAGATCAGCCCCAGCATTTT
NA	TRBV27	large	TRBJ1-6	CASSYSSGAPGSPLHF	TGTGCCAGCAGCTACAGTTCCGGGGCGCCCGGGTCACCCCTCCACTTT
NA	TRBV5-5	NA	TRBJ1-2	CASSLEAPVINYGYTF	TGTGCCAGCAGCTTGGAGGCCCCTGTTATAAACTATGGCTACACCTTC
NA	TRBV4-1	NA	TRBJ2-1	CASSQTSVGAATYNEQFF	TGCGCCAGCAGCCAAACATCCGTCGGAGCGGCGACCTACAATGAGCAGTTCTTC
TRBD1	TRBV4-1	few	TRBJ1-1	CASSLQGDGTEAFF	TGCGCCAGCAGCCTACAGGGGGATGGCACTGAAGCTTTCTTT
NA	TRBV5-1	NA	TRBJ2-5	CASSWEETQYF	TGCGCCAGCAGCTGGGAAGAGACCCAGTACTTC